A selection of T cell receptor beta chains follows, all from one sample in a study of PD-1 blockade in mismatch repair-deficient tumors. TCRdb's copy holds only in-frame clones and misses some; the assay was immunoSEQ multiplex PCR. This sample yields about 84,000 clones, of which more than 65% are seen a single time; more than 2.5% belongs to the top ten. The sample in question was peripheral blood, obtained 12 weeks after starting pembrolizumab. These receptors came from an adult with mismatch repair-deficient cancer. Each CDR3 is given with its conserved first and last residue. D genes are given only for firm matches. Not all rows give a size; the values are once, few, many and, for expanded clones, a class.

TRBJ2-5 once TRBV5-1 TRBD1 TGCGCCAGCAGCTTGGCCGGGACAGGACAAGAGACCCAGTACTTC CASSLAGTGQETQYF
TRBJ1-1 - TRBV19 TRBD1 TGTGCCAGTAGTTCATCAGGGGGCTTCTCGACTGAAGCTTTCTTT CASSSSGGFSTEAFF
TRBJ2-3 - TRBV21-1 - TGTGCCAGCAGCAAAAGCAGCGGGAACACAGATACGCAGTATTTT CASSKSSGNTDTQYF
TRBJ2-7 few TRBV6-6 - TGTGCCAGCGGTGGCGGCTCCTACGAGCAGTACTTC CASGGGSYEQYF
TRBJ1-1 - TRBV18 - TGTGCCAGCTCACCAAGTCCCCAGGGACAGAACACTGAAGCTTTCTTT CASSPSPQGQNTEAFF
TRBJ1-3 - TRBV18 - TGTGCCAGCTCACCAAACGAAAACACCATATATTTT CASSPNENTIYF
TRBJ2-5 - TRBV2 TRBD1 TGTGCCAGCAGTGTAGAGACAGGGTACCAAGAGACCCAGTACTTC CASSVETGYQETQYF
TRBJ2-1 - TRBV9 TRBD1 TGTGCCAGCAGCATACGGACAGGTCTGGATGAGCAGTTCTTC CASSIRTGLDEQFF
TRBJ2-1 - TRBV7-9 - TGTGCCAGCAGCCCCCCTACGAGCTCCTACAATGAGCAGTTCTTC CASSPPTSSYNEQFF
TRBJ2-3 - TRBV7-2 - TGTGCCAGCAGCTTCCGGGCCCTTTCCGATACGCAGTATTTT CASSFRALSDTQYF
TRBJ2-2 - TRBV5-1 TRBD1 TGCGCCAGCCTAATGGGACAGGGGCCCGACGGGGAGCTGTTTTTT CASLMGQGPDGELFF
TRBJ2-1 - TRBV5-1 - TGCGCCAGCAGCTTGGTTGATTCCTACAATGAGCAGTTCTTC CASSLVDSYNEQFF
TRBJ1-1 once TRBV6-5 - TGTGCCAGCAGTAACGGACGGTCTGAAGCTTTCTTT CASSNGRSEAFF
TRBJ1-2 few TRBV28 - TGTGCCAGCAGTTCGCCTTCGGCCGCAGCTAACTATGGCTACACCTTC CASSSPSAAANYGYTF
TRBJ2-7 - TRBV6-6 TRBD1 TGTGCCAGCAGTTTCCGGGACAGGGGTCTCTACGAGCAGTACTTC CASSFRDRGLYEQYF
TRBJ1-2 - TRBV6-4 - TGTGCCAGCAGTTTGGCCAGCTATGGCTACACCTTC CASSLASYGYTF
TRBJ2-7 once TRBV7-9 TRBD1 TGTGCCAGCAGCTTAAAAGGGGGCTATCCGGAGCAGTACTTC CASSLKGGYPEQYF
TRBJ1-2 few TRBV7-2 TRBD1 TGTGCCAGCAGCTTTACGACAGGGGGCTCTGGCTACACCTTC CASSFTTGGSGYTF
TRBJ2-4 - TRBV9 - TGTGCCAGCAGCGCGGACAGTTGGAACATTCAGTACTTC CASSADSWNIQYF
TRBJ2-1 few TRBV7-3 - TGTGCCAGCAGCTTAAAGGGCGGCTCCTACAATGAGCAGTTCTTC CASSLKGGSYNEQFF
TRBJ1-1 - TRBV5-4 TRBD1 TGTGCCAGCAGCCCGGGACAGGGTAACACTGAAGCTTTCTTT CASSPGQGNTEAFF
TRBJ2-5 - TRBV11-3 TRBD2 TGTGCCAGCAGCTTACGGGGGACTAGCGGGCAAGAGACCCAGTACTTC CASSLRGTSGQETQYF
TRBJ2-1 - TRBV2 - TGTGCCAGCAGCGGGCCTACCCCTTCCTACAATGAGCAGTTCTTC CASSGPTPSYNEQFF
TRBJ2-3 - TRBV14 - TGTGCCAGCAGCGACTTTGGGAGAGCTCCAGATACGCAGTATTTT CASSDFGRAPDTQYF
TRBJ2-1 - TRBV18 TRBD2 TGTGCCAGCTCACCCTCTGCGGGGGTCTACAATGAGCAGTTCTTC CASSPSAGVYNEQFF
TRBJ1-2 - TRBV27 - TGTGCCAGCAGTTTACGATACGAGGGGCTCCGTAACTATGGCTACACCTTC CASSLRYEGLRNYGYTF
TRBJ2-7 - TRBV29-1 - TGCAGCGTTGGAGGGGAATTTCGCGAGCAGTACTTC CSVGGEFREQYF
TRBJ2-7 - TRBV6-5 TRBD2 TGTGCCAGCAAAGAGCTCGGACTAGCGCCCTACGAGCAGTACTTC CASKELGLAPYEQYF
TRBJ2-1 - TRBV7-6 TRBD2 TGTGCCAGCAGCTTAGGGGGACTAGGTGCGTACAATGAGCAGTTCTTC CASSLGGLGAYNEQFF
TRBJ2-7 - TRBV5-4 - TGTGCCAGCAGCACGGGACGAAACGCCCTAGCGACCGTCTCCTACGAGCAGTACTTC CASSTGRNALATVSYEQYF
TRBJ1-1 - TRBV18 - TGTGCCAGCTCAAGTCGGACGGGTGTGGACACTGAAGCTTTCTTT CASSSRTGVDTEAFF
TRBJ2-7 - TRBV2 - TGTGCCAGCAGTGATAATCGTCAGTTCGACCACGAGCAGTACTTC CASSDNRQFDHEQYF
TRBJ2-2 - TRBV5-1 - TGCGCCAGCAAGCCGCGAGATGCCGGGGAGCTGTTTTTT CASKPRDAGELFF
TRBJ2-3 - TRBV4-3 TRBD2 TGCGCCAGCAGCCAATTCGGTATAGCGGGAGGGTCTCGGGGCACAGATACGCAGTATTTT CASSQFGIAGGSRGTDTQYF
TRBJ1-2 - TRBV6-5 - TGTGCCAGCAGTTTTACCGCGAATGAGGGAAGCTATGGCTACACCTTC CASSFTANEGSYGYTF
TRBJ1-2 - TRBV14 - TGTGCCAGCAGCCAGGCCAAATCTACAGGGAACTATGGCTACACCTTC CASSQAKSTGNYGYTF
TRBJ2-1 few TRBV18 - TGTGCCAGCTCACCTGGGAAACACAATGAGCAGTTCTTC CASSPGKHNEQFF
TRBJ2-6 - TRBV30 - TGTGCCTGGAGTGTAAACAGGGTTTTCTCTGGGGCCAACGTCCTGACTTTC CAWSVNRVFSGANVLTF
TRBJ1-5 few TRBV7-9 - TGTGCCAGCTCTTACTCAGAGCAAAATCAGCCCCAGCATTTT CASSYSEQNQPQHF
TRBJ2-1 - TRBV11-3 TRBD1 TGTGCCAGCAGCCCTCGACAGGGGCCAAGTAATGAGCAGTTCTTC CASSPRQGPSNEQFF